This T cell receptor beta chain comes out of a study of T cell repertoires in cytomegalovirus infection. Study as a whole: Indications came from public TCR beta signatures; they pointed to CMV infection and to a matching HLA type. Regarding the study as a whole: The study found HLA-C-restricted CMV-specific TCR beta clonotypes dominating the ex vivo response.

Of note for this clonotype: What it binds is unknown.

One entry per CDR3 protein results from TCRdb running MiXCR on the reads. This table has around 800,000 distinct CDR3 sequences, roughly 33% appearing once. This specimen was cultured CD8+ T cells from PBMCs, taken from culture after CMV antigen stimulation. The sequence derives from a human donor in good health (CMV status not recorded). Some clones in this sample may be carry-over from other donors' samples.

The CDR3 nucleotides are TGTGCCAGCAGCCCTTGGGGGGGCTTACAGACCCAGTACTTC. Its protein product is CASSPWGGLQTQYF. V is TRBV7-6 and J is TRBJ2-5; possible D gene TRBD2, 7 bases. Trimming pared 5 bases from V and 6 bases from J, leaving 16 bases between. The CDR3 extends over 14 amino acids. Germline V CDR1 and CDR2: SGHVS, FNYEAQ.